This T cell receptor (beta chain) was identified in a study of identical twins. Study findings and constraints: Findings came from cross-sectional statistics, without long-term follow-up of donors.

The sample holds a few counts of this clonotype. No antigen is known for it. V was pared by 2 bases and J by 6 bases, with 4 bases of the junction left unmatched. Germline V gene data show CDR1 as MNHEY and CDR2 as SVGAGI. This CDR3 is 15 amino acids long. A single record per CDR3 protein comes from TCRdb applying MiXCR to the 5' RACE reads. The profile shows 550,000 to 700,000 distinct CDR3 sequences, around 21% of them singletons. The sample also formed part of further work on T cells expressing NK-cell markers.

Material for sequencing was PBMCs. The chain links TRBV6-5 to TRBJ2-1; 10 bases line up with TRBD2. The receptor was isolated from a young woman in good health. DNA of the CDR3: TGTGCCAGCAGTTACGGGACTAGCGCTTCCAATGAGCAGTTCTTC. Protein: CASSYGTSASNEQFF.